Following are 27 T cell receptor beta chains from one sample sequenced in a study of CD8+ T cells in alopecia areata. The sequencing template was cDNA reverse transcribed from extracted RNA. Some clones are missing from TCRdb's copy, which holds only in-frame ones; the method was immunoSEQ multiplex PCR. Captured here are about 270,000 clones, none seen once; the top ten comprise about 1.1%. Cells from pooled cutaneous lymph nodes were sorted by CD4, CD8alpha, NKG2D, NKG2ACE and other markers. Material: CD4+ T cells sorted from a lymph node. These receptors were collected from a C3H/HeJ mouse with alopecia areata. MHC haplotype: H2-k.

For this clone: Gene names and germline match the mouse. The CDR3 extends 4 residues past the end of the read, so its final part is completed from the germline J gene. Other DNA sequences in the same sample also yield this CDR3. The chain uses TRBV19 and TRBJ2-3; tentatively, D is TRBD1 (6 bases). CDR3 length: 14 amino acids. V lost 3 bases to trimming and J lost 0 bases, with 8 bases between them. Germline V gives CDR1 FNHDT, CDR2 SITEND (reference sequence). This chain's CDR3 is CASSTGASAETLYF. CDR3 bases read: TGTGCCAGCAGTACAGGGGCTAGTGCAGAA.

As regards this clone: Gene names denote mouse genes. The read falls 4 residues short of the CDR3 end, and the missing part is taken from the germline J gene. The chain is built from TRBV5 and TRBJ2-3, with 8 nucleotides matching TRBD1. This CDR3 region has 15 residues. V lost 4 bases, J lost 0 bases, and 3 bases stayed unmatched. CDR1 is LGHNA, CDR2 YNLKQL, per germline (reference sequence). The sequenced part of the CDR3 DNA is TGTGCCAGCAGCCCCTCAGGGGGCAGTGCAGAA. Amino acid sequence: CASSPSGGSAE. The full CDR3 protein reads CASSPSGGSAETLYF.

This clone showed up just a few times. The gene names here belong to mouse. The CDR3 protein is CASSPSGTANSDYTF. The covered CDR3 bases are TGTGCCAGCAGTCCCTCCGGGACAGCAAACTCC. The gene calls are TRBV19 and TRBJ1-2; 7 bases are shared with TRBD1. The CDR3 goes on 4 residues after the read ends, and that part is filled in from the germline J gene. V was pared by 4 bases and J by 0 bases, with 6 bases of the junction left unmatched. From germline, CDR1 is FNHDT and CDR2 SITEND (reference sequence). The CDR3 consists of 15 residues. The whole variable domain, filled in from reference TRBV19 and TRBJ1-2, reads GGIITQTPKFLIGQEGQKLTLKCQQNFNHDTMYWYRQDSGKGLRLIYYSITENDLQKGDLSEGYDASREKKSSFSLTVTSAQKNEMAVFLCASSPSGTANSDYTFGSGTRLLVI.

A few counts support this clone. Germline and genes: mouse. Coverage ceases 4 residues before the CDR3 finishes, and the germline J gene fills in the end. The chain links TRBV13-1 to TRBJ1-4; D possibly corresponds to TRBD1 (6 bases). CDR1 is NSHNY, CDR2 SYGAGN, per germline. The ends were cut back, 3 bases at V and 4 bases at J, with 16 bases in the middle. The CDR3 covers 16 residues. The CDR3: CASSGGLGGRNERLFF. Incomplete CDR3 DNA: TGTGCCAGCAGTGGGGGACTGGGGGGGCGCAACGAA.

Only a few counts were recorded for this clone. Gene names denote mouse genes. The read gets to within 4 residues of the CDR3 end, and the germline J gene fills in the rest. The sample holds other DNA sequences that translate to the same CDR3. This chain links TRBV13-1 with TRBJ1-2, with 9 bases that match TRBD1. The germline gives CDR1 NSHNY, CDR2 SYGAGN. The CDR3 extends over 15 amino acids. The ends lost 0 bases at V and 3 bases at J; junction bases unmatched: 3. CDR3 sequence reads: CASSDAGTGHSDYTF. The sequenced part of the CDR3 DNA is TGTGCCAGCAGTGATGCTGGGACAGGGCACTCC.

A word on this clone: The gene names here belong to mouse. The read stops 4 residues short of the end of the CDR3; the missing end is completed from the germline J gene. The rearrangement joins TRBV13-1 to TRBJ2-7; 9 bases map to TRBD1. CDR3 length equals 15 residues. In germline, CDR1 is NSHNY, CDR2 SYGAGN. CDR3 loop: CASSDTGTGLYEQYF. The sequenced part of the CDR3 DNA is TGTGCCAGCAGTGACACCGGGACAGGGCTTTAT.

As to this clone: Genes and germline come from the mouse. The observed sequence ends 4 residues before the CDR3 terminus, with the missing tail filled in from the germline J gene. The chain is built from TRBV14 and TRBJ2-5; 10 bases match TRBD2. Germline CDR1 reads SGHDT; CDR2 reads FRDEAV. The CDR3 extends over 14 amino acids. CDR3 bases read: TGTGCCAGCAGGCCCTGGGGGGGCGAGGAC. Amino acid sequence: CASRPWGGED. The complete CDR3 sequence is CASRPWGGEDTQYF.

This clone was seen a few times. The gene symbols are mouse symbols. With the read ending 4 residues before the CDR3 end, the germline J gene is used to fill in that end. The same CDR3 is also encoded by other DNA sequences in this sample. The chain links TRBV13-2 to TRBJ2-5; 7 nucleotides agree with TRBD2. The trim removed 2 bases at V and 0 bases at J, leaving 0 bases unmatched. This CDR3 region has 14 residues. From germline, CDR1 is NNHNN and CDR2 SYGAGS (reference sequence). The chain's CDR3 is CASGDWGNQDTQYF. CDR3 DNA, as far as it was read: TGTGCCAGCGGTGACTGGGGGAACCAAGAC.

For this clone: These gene names are mouse names. The missing CDR3 end, 4 residues past where the read stops, is filled in from the germline J gene. This specimen includes other DNA sequences encoding the same CDR3. The gene calls are TRBV13-2 and TRBJ2-1, with TRBD2 matching 10 bases. V lost 2 bases and J lost 5; bases outside the gene matches: 1. From germline, CDR1 is NNHNN and CDR2 SYGAGS (reference sequence). The CDR3 consists of 14 residues. CDR3 region: CASGDGTGDAEQFF. CDR3 DNA (partial): TGTGCCAGCGGTGACGGGACTGGGGATGCT.

This clone was observed a handful of times. Gene names and germline refer to mouse. With the read ending 3 residues before the CDR3 end, the germline J gene is used to fill in that end. The J gene is TRBJ1-6, the V gene TRBV19; a possible D gene is TRBD1 (5 bases). TRBJ1-6 is filed as an ORF, its function uncertain. The CDR3 extends over 11 amino acids. CDR1 is FNHDT and CDR2 is SITEND in the germline V gene (reference sequence). The CDR3: CASRRQSHLYF. Partial CDR3 DNA: TGTGCCAGCAGGCGACAGTCACAC.

This clone showed up many times. Gene names are mouse gene names. The sequence runs out 4 residues before the end of the CDR3; the remainder is reconstructed from the germline J gene. The sample contains more than one DNA sequence encoding this CDR3. The chain employs TRBV13-1 and TRBJ2-3, with D maybe TRBD1 (6 bases). Germline V gene lookup returns CDR1 NSHNY and CDR2 SYGAGN. V lost 1 base to trimming and J lost 1 base, with 10 bases between them. This CDR3 has 15 residues. The CDR3 loop is CASSDSRGGAETLYF. CDR3 bases read: TGTGCCAGCAGTGATTCCAGGGGAGGTGCAGAA.

Remarks on this clone: Mouse gene names and germline throughout. The sample contains more than one DNA sequence encoding this CDR3. CDR3 bases read: TGCACCTGCAGTGACTGGGGGAACACCGGG. Protein sequence: CTCSDWGNTG. The entire CDR3 reads CTCSDWGNTGQLYF. This chain links TRBV1 with TRBJ2-2, with 8 bases identical to TRBD2. The read falls 4 residues short of the CDR3 end, and the missing part is taken from the germline J gene. CDR1 and CDR2 (germline): NSQYPW, LRSPGD (reference sequence). This CDR3 is built from 14 residues. The V gene end was trimmed by 4 bases and the J gene end by 2 bases; junction bases not matched to a gene: 0.

This clone was detected only a few times. Germline and genes: mouse. The observed sequence ends 4 residues before the CDR3 terminus, with the missing tail filled in from the germline J gene. The chain has TRBV13-1 and TRBJ2-5; D is perhaps TRBD1 (5 bases). The CDR3 extends over 14 amino acids. Trimming took off 1 base at V and 1 base at J, with 7 bases between the two ends. CDR1 is NSHNY, CDR2 SYGAGN, per germline. CDR3 sequence reads: CASSDRGYQDTQYF. Incomplete CDR3 DNA: TGTGCCAGCAGTGATAGGGGATACCAAGAC.

A note on this clone: Gene names are the mouse ones. The CDR3 extends 3 residues past the end of the read, so its final part is completed from the germline J gene. The V and J genes are TRBV5 and TRBJ1-6; 9 bases are shared with TRBD1. TRBJ1-6 is designated an ORF whose function remains uncertain. This CDR3 spans 17 amino acids. Germline CDR1 LGHNA, CDR2 YNLKQL (reference sequence). The J segment lost 0 bases and the V segment lost 4 bases, leaving 4 bases of the junction unmatched. CDR3 residues: CASSLGQGSSYNSPLYF. The covered CDR3 bases are TGTGCCAGCAGCCTCGGACAGGGGTCTTCCTATAATTCGCCC.

This clone was picked up a small number of times. The gene names here belong to mouse. Partial CDR3 DNA: TGTGCCAGCAGTGATGCGGACAGGGGAGAC. It encodes CASSDADRGD. The whole CDR3 sequence reads CASSDADRGDTQYF. The chain combines TRBV13-1 with TRBJ2-5; 9 bases match TRBD1. The sequence runs out 4 residues before the end of the CDR3; the remainder is reconstructed from the germline J gene. Per the germline V gene, CDR1 is NSHNY and CDR2 is SYGAGN. The CDR3 length is 14 residues.

A note on this clone: The listed genes are named as in mouse. The sequenced fragment ends 3 residues before the CDR3 boundary, so the rest is inferred from the germline J gene. V and J are TRBV13-1 and TRBJ1-6, with a possible D match to TRBD1 (5 bases). TRBJ1-6 is marked as an open reading frame, function uncertain. This CDR3 has 13 amino acids. CDR1 and CDR2 from the germline V gene are NSHNY and SYGAGN. The V end lost 3 bases, the J end lost 5 bases, and 6 bases lay between the germline ends. The part of the CDR3 DNA that was read is TGTGCCAGCAGTGCGGACAATAATTCGCCC. Translating it yields CASSADNNSP. The full CDR3 sequence reads CASSADNNSPLYF.

As to this clone: Gene names are mouse gene names. The CDR3 end falls 4 residues outside the read, so it is completed with the germline J gene. The chain links TRBV31 to TRBJ2-5; possible D gene TRBD1, 5 bases. The CDR3 contains 13 residues. V was shortened by 1 base and J by 1 base, with 6 bases between the two germline ends. CDR1 is GKSSPN and CDR2 is SITVG in the germline V gene. CDR3 sequence: CAWSPGYQDTQYF. The sequenced CDR3 bases are TGTGCCTGGAGTCCAGGGTACCAAGAC.

A note on this clone: Germline and genes: mouse. The read ends 4 residues before the CDR3 terminus; that terminus is restored from the germline J gene. The rearrangement uses TRBV1 and TRBJ2-7; TRBD2 aligns across 11 bases. This CDR3 comprises 15 residues. The J segment lost 3 bases and the V segment lost 3 bases, leaving 4 bases of the junction unmatched. Per the germline V gene, CDR1 is NSQYPW and CDR2 is LRSPGD (reference sequence). CDR3 loop: CTCSAVTGGVYEQYF. CDR3 DNA, as far as it was read: TGCACCTGCAGTGCCGTGACTGGGGGGGTCTAT.

Worth noting for this clone: Gene names and germline match the mouse. The read terminates 4 residues ahead of where the CDR3 ends, so the germline J gene completes it. J is TRBJ2-1 and V is TRBV19; 8 bases fit TRBD2. CDR1 and CDR2 (germline): FNHDT, SITEND (reference sequence). The CDR3 runs to 14 residues. V lost 5 bases, J lost 0 bases, and 1 base stayed unmatched. The chain's CDR3 is CASRDWVNYAEQFF. CDR3 DNA, as far as it was read: TGTGCCAGCAGGGACTGGGTTAACTATGCT.

This clone was found a few times. Each gene name is a mouse one. The observed sequence ends 4 residues before the CDR3 terminus, with the missing tail filled in from the germline J gene. This rearrangement joins TRBV17 to TRBJ2-5; TRBD1 aligns across 11 bases. The germline gives CDR1 MNHDT, CDR2 YYDKIL. The CDR3 totals 14 residues. The sequenced CDR3 bases are TGTGCTAGCAGTACGGGACAGGGGGGAGAC. Translating gives CASSTGQGGD. The entire CDR3 sequence reads CASSTGQGGDTQYF.

As to this clone: Gene names are the mouse ones. The read gets to within 4 residues of the CDR3 end, and the germline J gene fills in the rest. This same CDR3 is encoded by further DNA sequences in the sample. This chain connects TRBV31 to TRBJ2-7; perhaps TRBD1 as D (6 bases). The CDR3 consists of 13 residues. Germline V CDR1 and CDR2: GKSSPN, SITVG. The V and J ends lost 1 base and 3 bases respectively, with 10 bases between them. The CDR3 DNA, read in part, is TGTGCCTGGAGTCCGGGACAAAACTAT. It yields the protein CAWSPGQNY. The whole CDR3 sequence is CAWSPGQNYEQYF.

In its sample, this clone was seen many times. Mouse gene names apply. The CDR3 end falls 4 residues outside the read, so it is completed with the germline J gene. The chain combines TRBV1 with TRBJ2-1; D is possibly TRBD1 (6 bases). The V gene's germline CDR1 is NSQYPW and CDR2 LRSPGD (reference sequence). The CDR3 contains 11 residues. The sequenced CDR3 bases are TGCACCTGCAACAGGGACGCT. Its protein is CTCNRDA. The CDR3 in its entirety is CTCNRDAEQFF.

In regard to this clone: Germline and genes here are mouse. The read gets to within 4 residues of the CDR3 end, and the germline J gene fills in the rest. The rearrangement joins TRBV13-1 to TRBJ1-1; TRBD1 aligns across 7 bases. Germline values: CDR1 NSHNY, CDR2 SYGAGN. With 3 bases clipped from V and 1 base from J, the junction kept 3 bases outside the gene matches. The length of the CDR3 is 14 residues. The CDR3 DNA, read in part, is TGTGCCAGCAGTGGAAGGACAGGGAACACA. It specifies CASSGRTGNT. The full CDR3 protein is CASSGRTGNTEVFF.

About this clone: Gene names are the mouse ones. The CDR3 end is not reached by the read, which stops 4 residues before it; the germline J gene fills it in. The same CDR3 can be traced to other DNA sequences in this sample. The chain has TRBV5 and TRBJ2-2, with 7 bases matching TRBD2. V shed 4 bases, J shed 0 bases, and the junction held 2 bases outside the gene matches. CDR3 length equals 15 residues. Germline loops: CDR1 LGHNA, CDR2 YNLKQL (reference sequence). The CDR3 reads CASSPGGANTGQLYF. The part of the CDR3 DNA that was read is TGTGCCAGCAGCCCTGGGGGAGCAAACACCGGG.

The sample holds a few counts of this clone. The genes are named according to mouse. Sequencing ends 4 residues short of the CDR3 end; the germline J gene provides the rest. This rearrangement joins TRBV13-1 to TRBJ1-2; 7 positions match TRBD1. V shed 9 bases and J 0 bases; nucleotides not matched to a gene: 5. The germline CDR1 and CDR2 sequences are NSHNY and SYGAGN. The CDR3 extends over 13 amino acids. This chain's CDR3 is CATQGLPNSDYTF. The sequenced part of the CDR3 DNA is TGTGCCACACAGGGGCTTCCAAACTCC.

About this clone itself: The gene names here belong to mouse. The read stops 3 residues short of the end of the CDR3; the missing end is completed from the germline J gene. The sample contains more than one DNA sequence encoding this CDR3. V and J are TRBV1 and TRBJ1-6, with unresolved D. TRBJ1-6 is an ORF for which the function is uncertain. CDR1 and CDR2 from the germline V gene are NSQYPW and LRSPGD (reference sequence). This CDR3 is built from 13 residues. Trimming stripped 1 base from V and 5 bases from J, with 3 bases between. The chain's CDR3 is CTCSAVDNSPLYF. The CDR3 DNA, read in part, is TGCACCTGCAGTGCAGTAGATAATTCGCCC.

A few counts support this clone. The gene names here belong to mouse. The observed sequence ends 4 residues before the CDR3 terminus, with the missing tail filled in from the germline J gene. V is TRBV5 and J is TRBJ2-5; 8 nucleotides match TRBD2. The CDR3 has 15 amino acids. Trimming removed 3 bases from V and 0 bases from J; junction bases left unmatched: 2. The germline V gene has CDR1 LGHNA and CDR2 YNLKQL (reference sequence). The CDR3 spells CASSHGTGNQDTQYF. The CDR3 DNA, read in part, is TGTGCCAGCAGCCACGGGACTGGTAACCAAGAC.